These T cell receptor beta chains were read from a single sample in a study of T cells in Graves' hyperthyroidism and ophthalmopathy. TCRdb reprocessed the multiplex PCR reads via MiXCR and lists one record per CDR3 protein. The sample has roughly 700,000 distinct CDR3 sequences, around a sixth seen once. The sequenced sample was blood. The receptors were sampled from a man aged 45-65 years with Graves' hyperthyroidism. Both conserved end residues are trimmed from each CDR3. Expanded clones are given a class, and other clones once, few, many or no size at all.

v_call	clone_size	j_call	cdr3_aa
TRBV7-2	many	TRBJ2-7	ASSLAGRVNEQY
TRBV6-1	.	TRBJ1-2	ASSESSNYGYT
TRBV29-1	many	TRBJ1-2	SVEDYLGGYT
TRBV6-2/TRBV6-3	.	TRBJ1-2	ASSYSDGSYT
TRBV19	few	TRBJ1-5	ASSITGRAGRKQPQH
TRBV6-5	few	TRBJ1-2	ASSYFDKAGYGYT
TRBV18	few	TRBJ1-2	ASTRDPPGGYT
TRBV18	many	TRBJ2-3	ASSNTDTQY
TRBV6-1	few	TRBJ1-3	ASRTRADSGNTIY
TRBV7-2	few	TRBJ2-3	ASSLVASGLFTDTQY
TRBV6-1	.	TRBJ2-7	ASSASGRLTYEQY
TRBV28	.	TRBJ1-5	ASSPRSLTSNQPQH
TRBV18	many	TRBJ2-7	ASSPPTSGEHEQY
TRBV28	many	TRBJ2-3	ASSLSLSGGPPSDTQY
TRBV29-1	few	TRBJ2-3	SVEDGTDTQY
TRBV7-9	few	TRBJ1-1	ASSPRGWDTEAF
TRBV24-1	many	TRBJ2-7	ATSDSPDSYEQY
TRBV9	many	TRBJ1-1	ASSARPEAF
TRBV2	many	TRBJ2-1	ASSDRGFNEQF
TRBV10-3	.	TRBJ2-1	ATLGQGTSGRLDAYNEQF
TRBV2	many	TRBJ1-3	ASSPRTGGGNTIY